A single sample is the source of the 9 T cell receptor beta chains below, sequenced in a study of response to subunit inactivated influenza vaccine. TCRdb independently ran MiXCR on the RT-PCR reads; one entry per CDR3 protein. The sample lists just under 550,000 distinct CDR3 sequences, under 30% occurring once. These data were also reused for a study on T cells expressing NK-cell markers. That study reports: Production of TCR beta cDNA relied on 5'RACE template switching with UMIs.

The sequenced sample was CD4+ T cells sorted from PBMCs, obtained approximately 12 days after vaccination. The origin of the receptors is a man aged 45-65 years who received an inactivated influenza vaccine.

The CDR3 coding sequence is TGTGCCAGCAGGCGACTAGCGGAAGGTACGCAGTATTTT. Translation: CASRRLAEGTQYF. The chain employs TRBV5-5 and TRBJ2-3; 9 nucleotides match TRBD2. CDR1 is SGHKS and CDR2 is YYEKEE in the germline V gene (reference sequence). J gave up 8 bases and V 5 bases, and 6 bases lay outside the gene matches. This CDR3 spans 13 amino acids. The full variable domain, with the rest looked up from reference TRBV5-5 and TRBJ2-3, is DAGVTQSPTHLIKTRGQQVTLRCSPISGHKSVSWYQQVLGQGPQFIFQYYEKEERGRGNFPDRFSARQFPNYSSELNVNALLLGDSALYLCASRRLAEGTQYFGPGTRLTVL.

The chain links TRBV29-1 to TRBJ1-5; 7 bases are shared with TRBD1. Germline trimming cut 6 bases from V and 0 bases from J; bases unmatched to any gene: 5. Germline assignment: CDR1 SQVTM and CDR2 ANQGSEA. The CDR3 has 14 residues. CDR3 protein: CSVRTGDSNQPQHF. The CDR3 DNA is TGCAGCGTCCGGACAGGCGATAGCAATCAGCCCCAGCATTTT.

Many counts were recorded for this clonotype. The chain carries TRBV5-1 and TRBJ2-7; no definite D call. V was cut by 1 base and J by 1 base, with 6 bases left in between. Per the germline V gene, CDR1 is SGHRS and CDR2 is YFSETQ. CDR3 length equals 13 residues. In DNA form, the CDR3 reads TGCGCCAGCAGCTTGACTGCTTCCTACGAGCAGTACTTC. The encoded protein is CASSLTASYEQYF.

This clonotype showed up just a few times. The chain links TRBV27 to TRBJ2-7; TRBD1 matches 8 bases. Per germline, CDR1 MNHEY and CDR2 SMNVEV (reference sequence). Losses at the gene ends were 5 bases for V and 0 bases for J; bases not matched to a gene: 6. This CDR3 is 15 amino acids long. DNA of the CDR3: TGTGCCAGCAGTCTACGGGACAGGAGCTCCTACGAGCAGTACTTC. It yields the protein CASSLRDRSSYEQYF.

This clonotype was recorded a few times. The chain is built from TRBV19 and TRBJ1-5; D ambiguous. There are 15 residues in the CDR3. Between the trimmed V and J ends, which lost 4 bases and 1 base, there was a span of 11 bases. Looked up from germline, CDR1 is LNHDA and CDR2 is SQIVND (reference sequence). In DNA, the CDR3 is TGTGCCAGTAGTAGAGGGCTGCGGAGCAATCAGCCCCAGCATTTT. As protein: CASSRGLRSNQPQHF.

This clonotype occurred once. The CDR3, as DNA: TGTGCCAGCAGCCCAAAGGGGGGATCCTACGAGCAGTACTTC. It yields the protein CASSPKGGSYEQYF. This chain joins TRBV7-3 and TRBJ2-7, with D perhaps matching TRBD1 or TRBD2 (6 bases each). The CDR3 covers 14 residues. Trimming cost V 5 bases and J 1 base, with 12 bases left between them. Per germline, CDR1 SGHTA and CDR2 FQGTGA. The full variable domain, rest sourced from reference TRBV7-3 and TRBJ2-7, is GAGVSQTPSNKVTEKGKYVELRCDPISGHTALYWYRQSLGQGPEFLIYFQGTGAADDSGLPNDRFFAVRPEGSVSTLKIQRTERGDSAVYLCASSPKGGSYEQYFGPGTRLTVT.

This clonotype was detected only a few times. The chain couples TRBV7-2 to TRBJ2-7, with a weak D call TRBD2 (6 bases). The germline V gene encodes CDR1 SGHTA and CDR2 FQGNSA. CDR3 length: 13 amino acids. Trimming removed 6 bases from V and 7 bases from J, with 16 bases in between. The CDR3 DNA reads as TGTGCCAGCAGTTACGGGGGTGTGGGGGAGCAGTACTTC. Its protein is CASSYGGVGEQYF.

This clonotype appeared a few times. The V gene is TRBV12-3 or TRBV12-4, the J gene TRBJ1-4; a weak D match, TRBD1 (5 bases). V lost 0 bases and J lost 8, with 13 bases in between. The CDR3 has 15 residues. This chain's CDR3 is CASSLAATGVEKLFF. CDR3 nucleotides: TGTGCCAGCAGTTTAGCCGCCACAGGTGTCGAAAAACTGTTTTTT.

This rearrangement joins TRBV20-1 to TRBJ1-1, with unresolved D. This CDR3 contains 14 residues. CDR1 is DFQATT, CDR2 SNEGSKA, per germline (reference sequence). The ends were cut back, 4 bases at V and 1 base at J, with 13 bases in the middle. CDR3 DNA: TGCAGTGCTAAAGGTGGACGGAGGAACACTGAAGCTTTCTTT. This encodes CSAKGGRRNTEAFF.